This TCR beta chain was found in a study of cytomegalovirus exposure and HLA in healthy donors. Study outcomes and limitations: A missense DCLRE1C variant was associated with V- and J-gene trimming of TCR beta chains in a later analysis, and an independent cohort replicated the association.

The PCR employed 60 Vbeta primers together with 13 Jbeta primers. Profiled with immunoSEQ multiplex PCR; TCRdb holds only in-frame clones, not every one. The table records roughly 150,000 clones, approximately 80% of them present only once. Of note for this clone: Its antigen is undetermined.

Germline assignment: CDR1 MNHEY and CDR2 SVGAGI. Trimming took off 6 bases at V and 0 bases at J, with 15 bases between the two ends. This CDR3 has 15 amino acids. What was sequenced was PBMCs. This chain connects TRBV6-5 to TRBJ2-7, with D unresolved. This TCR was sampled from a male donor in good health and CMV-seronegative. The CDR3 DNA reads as TGTGCCAGCAGCCCCCGATTTAATAGCTCCTACGAGCAGTACTTC. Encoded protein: CASSPRFNSSYEQYF.